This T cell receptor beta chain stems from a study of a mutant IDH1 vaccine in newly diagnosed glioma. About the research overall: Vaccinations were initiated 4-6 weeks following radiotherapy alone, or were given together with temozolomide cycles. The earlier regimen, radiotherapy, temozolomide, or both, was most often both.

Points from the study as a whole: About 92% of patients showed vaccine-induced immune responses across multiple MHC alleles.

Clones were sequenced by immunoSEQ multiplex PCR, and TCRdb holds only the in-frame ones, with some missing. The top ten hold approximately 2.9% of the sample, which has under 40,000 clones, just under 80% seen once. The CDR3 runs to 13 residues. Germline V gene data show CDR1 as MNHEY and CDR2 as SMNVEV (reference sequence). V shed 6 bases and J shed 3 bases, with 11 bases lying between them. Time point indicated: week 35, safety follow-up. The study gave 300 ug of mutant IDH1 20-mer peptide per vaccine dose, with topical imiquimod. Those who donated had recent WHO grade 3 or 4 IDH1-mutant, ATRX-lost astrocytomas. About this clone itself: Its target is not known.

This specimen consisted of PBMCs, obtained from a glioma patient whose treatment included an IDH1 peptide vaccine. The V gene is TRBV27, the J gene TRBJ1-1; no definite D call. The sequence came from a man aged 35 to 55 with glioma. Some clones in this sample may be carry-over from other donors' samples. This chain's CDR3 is CASRLGGYTEAFF. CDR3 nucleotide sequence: TGTGCCAGCAGATTAGGTGGATACACTGAAGCTTTCTTT.